This paragraph reports one T cell receptor (beta chain). This sample was included in a study of blood T cell repertoires in COVID-19. Study details: COVID-19 samples, acute and convalescent, were from the United States, Italy and Spain. T cells, B-cell-depleted T cells, or PBMCs provided the cDNA or gDNA that served as material.

Study processing details: Using reference gene primer amplification, nucleated cell counts were estimated. TCRdb's table, derived via immunoSEQ multiplex PCR, lists solely in-frame clones and lacks some. The D gene and trimming were derived from the DNA, and the V and J assignments and clone size from that table. The sample comprises some 180,000 clones, 84% of which are singletons, and around 14% rests with the top ten. The germline V gene has CDR1 SNHLY and CDR2 FYNNEI. Trimming cost V 4 bases and J 1 base; bases outside gene matches: 8. The CDR3 is 16 amino acids. Sequencing was carried out using peripheral blood. The TCR originated in a human donor in a cohort sampled during active COVID-19. This chain connects TRBV2 to TRBJ2-3, with TRBD1 matching over 7 bases. The CDR3 bases are TGTGCCAGCAGTGGACAGGGAATGGGAGGCACAGATACGCAGTATTTT. This codes for CASSGQGMGGTDTQYF.